This T cell receptor (beta chain) was captured in a study of blood T cell repertoires in COVID-19 (dated by TCRdb to 2020 to 2021). Broadly, across the study: The collaborator samples originated in the United States, Italy and Spain and spanned the acute and convalescent phases of COVID-19. The prospective study material was composed of cDNA or gDNA derived from T cells, B-cell-depleted T cells, or PBMCs. Subjects who had been exposed to COVID-19, were actively infected with it, or had recovered from it provided the deeply sampled blood TCRbeta repertoires that made up the dataset. The repertoires were released in a freely available public database meant as a resource for research on the immune response to SARS-CoV-2. Samples were obtained from the ongoing ImmuneRACE study (first 160 participants) and from some 1,200 subjects provided by 6 global collaborators. A de-identified subject ID, COVID-19 status, age in years and sex were almost always included in the sample metadata. Where available, HLA class I and class II types were taken from metadata supplied by the sample provider and were not determined by assay-based typing.

TCRbeta CDR3 regions were amplified from genomic DNA by means of the immunoSEQ Assay, a bias-controlled multiplex PCR. For the original study's pipeline: Within the assay, amplification of reference gene primers was used to estimate how many nucleated cells each sample contained. Sequence reads were collapsed and filtered to measure the absolute abundance of every unique TCRbeta CDR3 rearrangement. For each sample, productive Simpson clonality was calculated by taking the square root of Simpson's diversity index across productive rearrangements. Entries here come from immuneACCESS through TCRdb and include only in-frame sequences with V and J called. Some clones fail to appear in such tables; in the studies checked, an unresolved V gene covers under half of the shortfall, and the cause of the remainder is unknown. The V and J calls and the clone size are those of that table, but D and trimming were determined from the DNA. The sample data list around 75,000 clones, and approximately 90% of these were observed just once. The top ten clones comprise under 1.5% of the sample.

Details on this clone: Its antigen target is currently unknown. No per-base quality is available; no much larger clone lies one base away.

Collaborating institutions collected whole blood in K2EDTA tubes following their own protocols. For TCRbeta analysis, collaborators shipped samples as frozen whole blood, isolated PBMCs, or DNA extracted from either of those sample types. The CDR3 runs 14 residues from the cysteine to the phenylalanine. Of the read, only the CDR3 DNA is kept; its 42 bases are in frame from base 1. CDR1 SGHRS and CDR2 YFSETQ are derived from the germline V gene. The junction shows trimming of 4 bases on V and 1 base on J, and the gene matches do not reach 3 bases of it. Results the study describes overall, beyond this receptor: How much clinical and demographic metadata was included differed by source and by participant, and the metadata was provided uncurated.

The sequencing sample was made of peripheral blood. The chain employs TRBV5-1 and TRBJ2-7, with 9 bases matching TRBD1. The receptor's source is a human donor in a cohort sampled during active COVID-19. The CDR3 protein sequence reads: CASSIGTGSYEQYF. The DNA is TGCGCCAGCAGCATCGGGACAGGGTCCTACGAGCAGTACTTC.